The entry below gives a single T cell receptor (beta chain) sequence along with its context. The data stem from a study of CD8 T cells in Susac syndrome. Germline CDR1 SGDLS, CDR2 YYNGEE. The CDR3 consists of 16 residues. Trimming stripped 0 bases from V and 1 base from J, with 11 bases between. Roughly 0.5 to 1 ug RNA was reverse transcribed with random hexamers. TCRdb re-called the immunoSEQ multiplex PCR reads through MiXCR, storing one row per CDR3 protein. The data show some 26,000 distinct CDR3 sequences, 94% seen once. CD8+ and CD4+ T cells taken from blood had their TCR beta sequenced. Negative isolation was used for CD8+ and CD4+ T cells and FACS enrichment for TEMRA cells.

The source of this sequence is a human donor in good health. Sequenced material: CD8+ T cells from PBMCs. V usage is TRBV9 and J usage is TRBJ1-3; no definite D call. This CDR3 reads CASSVDREFSGNTIYF. The DNA of the CDR3 is TGTGCCAGCAGCGTAGATCGAGAATTTTCTGGAAACACCATATATTTT.